The clone carrying this T cell receptor beta chain appeared many times. Its antigen remains unknown. The TCR library protocol attached unique molecular identifiers to the individual cDNA molecules. TCRdb ran MiXCR on the 5' RACE reads and lists one entry per CDR3 protein. In the table there are tens of thousands of distinct CDR3 sequences, 5.5% to 7% of which are singletons. These data are taken from a study of early T cells in non-severe SARS-CoV-2 infection. Study summary: Unpaired chains resulted from sequencing bulk RNA of unsorted whole blood. General study findings and limits: CD4 and private specificities were missed by VDJdb matching, which favored anti-spike CD8 responses.

With 0 bases removed from V and 7 bases from J, the gap between germline ends came to 13 bases. Germline values: CDR1 LNHNV, CDR2 YYDKDF (reference sequence). This CDR3 contains 14 residues. This sequence joins TRBV15 and TRBJ2-7, with D perhaps TRBD2 (5 bases). Sequencing was performed on whole blood. This TCR was recovered from an adult who was a healthcare worker with PCR-confirmed SARS-CoV-2 infection or an uninfected control (not recorded which). The CDR3: CATSREREFGEQYF. The CDR3 DNA reads TGTGCCACCAGCAGAGAAAGGGAGTTTGGGGAGCAGTACTTC.